The next 14 T cell receptor beta chains were all read from a single sample in a study of shared clonotypes between healthy human individuals. It was CD45RO-negative cells, positively selected for CCR7, that made up naive CD8 cells, with terminally differentiated effector memory CD45RA+ cells excluded. Using immunoSEQ multiplex PCR, the repertoire was profiled, and TCRdb retains in-frame clones only, with some absent. The data show roughly 2.1 million clones, under 95% seen once. Source material: naive CD8+ T cells from PBMCs. These TCRs come from a man between 18 and 35 years old in good health. Some clones in this sample may be carry-over from other donors' samples.

This sequence joins TRBV27 and TRBJ2-1; the match to TRBD1 covers 9 bases. CDR3 length: 15 residues. The ends lost 0 bases at V and 8 bases at J; junction bases unmatched: 5. Looked up from germline, CDR1 is MNHEY and CDR2 is SMNVEV (reference sequence). The CDR3: CASSLSTGGRYEQFF. Written as DNA, the CDR3 is TGTGCCAGCAGTTTATCGACAGGGGGACGCTATGAGCAGTTCTTC.

V and J are TRBV7-9 and TRBJ2-7, with D possibly matching TRBD2 (6 bases). The V gene's germline CDR1 is SEHNR and CDR2 FQNEAQ (reference sequence). This CDR3 contains 12 residues. The V and J ends lost 5 bases and 12 bases respectively, with 17 bases between them. CDR3 DNA sequence: TGTGCCAGCAGCCCTCGGACGGGGGTTATGTACTTC. This codes for CASSPRTGVMYF.

This chain joins TRBV6-1 and TRBJ1-2; TRBD1 aligns across 9 bases. Trimming at V came to 4 bases and at J to 4 bases, leaving 4 bases not matched to a gene. CDR1 and CDR2 from the germline V gene are MNHNS and SASEGT. The CDR3 sequence is 14 residues long. Here the CDR3 reads CASSGDRVVYGYTF. The CDR3 coding sequence is TGTGCCAGCAGTGGGGACAGGGTTGTCTATGGCTACACCTTC.

V gene TRBV9 combines with J gene TRBJ2-2; 8 bases map to TRBD2. Germline lookup yields CDR1 SGDLS and CDR2 YYNGEE. J was trimmed by 6 bases and V by 0 bases; bases with no gene match: 7. This CDR3 has 16 amino acids. CDR3 in amino acids: CASSVDGTSLPGELFF. CDR3 in DNA: TGTGCCAGCAGCGTAGATGGGACTAGTCTGCCCGGGGAGCTGTTTTTT.

This chain uses TRBV7-2 with TRBJ1-1; D is unclear. Germline V lookup: CDR1 SGHTA, CDR2 FQGNSA. The CDR3 consists of 14 residues. Trimming left V 5 bases short and J 4 bases short, with 14 bases between. CDR3 protein: CASSRKMVGTEAFF. In nucleotides, the CDR3 is TGTGCCAGCAGCCGGAAAATGGTTGGCACTGAAGCTTTCTTT.

This chain links TRBV6-5 with TRBJ2-1; D perhaps matches TRBD2 (5 bases). In germline, CDR1 is MNHEY, CDR2 SVGAGI. Trimming pared 6 bases from V and 5 bases from J, leaving 8 bases between. The CDR3 covers 12 residues. CDR3 loop: CASRMEDNEQFF. In DNA, the CDR3 is TGTGCCAGCAGAATGGAGGACAATGAGCAGTTCTTC.

CDR3 region: CASSWGAGLDEQFF. The CDR3 DNA is TGTGCCAGCAGCTGGGGAGCGGGGTTGGATGAGCAGTTCTTC. The chain couples TRBV5-6 to TRBJ2-1; 7 bases line up with TRBD2. J was trimmed by 8 bases and V by 3 bases; bases with no gene match: 8. CDR1 and CDR2 from the germline V gene are SGHDT and YYEEEE. The CDR3 extends over 14 amino acids.

The chain carries TRBV6-1 and TRBJ2-1; a possible D gene is TRBD2 (6 bases). V was shortened by 6 bases and J by 8 bases, with 11 bases between the two germline ends. The CDR3 covers 12 residues. CDR1 is MNHNS and CDR2 is SASEGT in the germline V gene. The CDR3 DNA reads TGTGCCAGCAGCCTTTGGAGGGATGAGCAGTTCTTC. Translating it yields CASSLWRDEQFF.

The genes are TRBV29-1 and TRBJ1-2; maybe TRBD1 (6 bases). CDR1 is SQVTM and CDR2 is ANQGSEA in the germline V gene. Between the trimmed V and J ends, which lost 1 base and 0 bases, there was a span of 12 bases. CDR3 length: 15 amino acids. The CDR3 here is CSVEGGADSNYGYTF. The CDR3 DNA sequence: TGCAGCGTTGAAGGGGGGGCGGATTCTAACTATGGCTACACCTTC.

Notes on this clone: The same CDR3 can be traced to other DNA sequences in this sample. The rearrangement joins TRBV19 to TRBJ1-1; no reliable D call. Germline CDR1 LNHDA, CDR2 SQIVND (reference sequence). This CDR3 comprises 12 residues. V shed 3 bases and J shed 5 bases, with 7 bases lying between them. The DNA for the CDR3 is TGTGCCAGTAGTATCGGGTGGACTGAAGCTTTCTTT. Its protein product is CASSIGWTEAFF.

This clone was seen once. The V call is TRBV9, the J call TRBJ1-5; D may be TRBD1 (5 bases). The CDR3 consists of 13 residues. The germline V gene has CDR1 SGDLS and CDR2 YYNGEE. V was clipped by 0 bases and J by 7 bases, with 8 bases between them. The CDR3 bases are TGTGCCAGCAGCGTAGCAGGGATCCAGCCCCAGCATTTT. It codes for CASSVAGIQPQHF.

The chain links TRBV29-1 to TRBJ1-3, with D possibly matching TRBD1 (5 bases). The CDR3 is 14 amino acids. Trimming left V 5 bases short and J 0 bases short, with 11 bases between. Germline lookup yields CDR1 SQVTM and CDR2 ANQGSEA. The CDR3 here is CSVTPGNSGNTIYF. For the CDR3, the DNA is TGCAGCGTTACCCCAGGGAACTCTGGAAACACCATATATTTT.

The chain combines TRBV28 with TRBJ2-1; D might be TRBD1 (7 bases). V was trimmed by 6 bases and J by 2 bases, leaving 14 bases between them. The CDR3 contains 15 residues. Germline CDR1 and CDR2: MDHEN and SYDVKM. CDR3 sequence (DNA): TGTGCCAGCAGAGACAGGGCGGGGACCTACAATGAGCAGTTCTTC. Its translation: CASRDRAGTYNEQFF.

V gene TRBV13 combines with J gene TRBJ2-7; D perhaps matches TRBD2 (5 bases). Germline V gene sequence: CDR1 PRHDT, CDR2 FYEKMQ (reference sequence). The CDR3 covers 14 residues. The V gene lost 4 bases and the J gene lost 3 bases, with 13 bases spanning the gap. The chain's CDR3 is CASSSERSYYEQYF. The CDR3 DNA reads as TGTGCCAGCAGCTCAGAGCGGAGCTACTACGAGCAGTACTTC.